This T cell receptor beta chain was documented in a study of siplizumab effects on memory and regulatory T cells. Naive, memory, effector memory and TEMRA subsets that were unstimulated underwent sequencing in a few donor pairs. Per individual sample, 85,000 to 100,000 TCR templates were assayed. The assay was immunoSEQ multiplex PCR, and TCRdb's table has in-frame clones only and misses some. The sample carries some 63,000 clones, roughly 97% recorded once. For this clone: The target antigen is unknown.

Study-wide results and limits: Proliferating Tregs taken from siplizumab cultures were not shown to have a confirmed suppressive function. Major contributors to the alloresponse seemed to be naive T cells, which also appeared more diverse than memory cells.

The CDR3 consists of 14 residues. The germline V gene encodes CDR1 LGHNA and CDR2 YNFKEQ. V lost 0 bases and J lost 7, with 13 bases in between. This clonotype was obtained from a human donor in good health. The material sequenced was naive CD8+ T cells sorted from blood. This chain links TRBV4-2 with TRBJ2-7; D gene unclear. CDR3 DNA sequence: TGTGCCAGCAGCCAAGATCTGTTGGTCTGGGAGCAGTACTTC. Amino acids: CASSQDLLVWEQYF.